The 24 T cell receptor beta chains reported below all come from one sample, sequenced in a study of tumor-infiltrating lymphocytes in localized non-small cell lung cancer (dated by TCRdb to about 2021). Libraries were made using the immunoSEQ multiplex PCR assay. This is the immuneACCESS table as TCRdb keeps it, with only in-frame sequences that have V and J called. A part of the clones is gone; compared with another copy, unresolved V genes explain less than half, and the rest is unexplained. The sample includes a few thousand clones, with approximately 85% observed a single time. The top ten clonotypes cover under 9.5% of the sample. Sequenced material: uninvolved lung tissue not adjacent to the tumor. Source of these receptors: a human donor with non-small cell lung cancer.

This clone has more than one count but fewer than ten. The V gene is TRBV4-3, the J gene TRBJ2-5; D is uncertain. Germline-derived CDR1 and CDR2 are LGHNA and YSLEER. This CDR3 is built from 14 residues. V gave up 0 bases and J gave up 5 bases, with 10 bases separating them. The CDR3 DNA reads TGCGCCAGCAGCCAAGATCGGTCCGGGGAGACCCAGTACTTC. It is translated as CASSQDRSGETQYF.

The CDR3 loop reads CASSIGSSPGAFF. DNA for the CDR3: TGTGCCAGTAGTATAGGTAGCTCTCCAGGGGCTTTCTTT. V usage is TRBV19 and J usage is TRBJ1-1; weak D call: TRBD1 (5 bases). V shed 1 base and J shed 11 bases, with 14 bases lying between them. This CDR3 region has 13 residues. The germline V gene encodes CDR1 LNHDA and CDR2 SQIVND (reference sequence).

Only a few counts were recorded for this clone. The chain employs TRBV7-9 and TRBJ2-5, with 10 nucleotides matching TRBD2. The CDR3 extends over 14 amino acids. Germline CDR1 is SEHNR and CDR2 is FQNEAQ (reference sequence). V lost 6 bases and J lost 4; bases outside the gene matches: 5. The CDR3 loop is CASSSSGRGETQYF. The CDR3 nucleotides are TGTGCCAGCAGTTCAAGCGGGAGGGGAGAGACCCAGTACTTC.

This clone was counted once. The chain carries TRBV4-2 and TRBJ2-5, with 12 bases identical to TRBD2. The CDR3 has 18 amino acids. The J segment lost 2 bases and the V segment lost 1 base, leaving 8 bases of the junction unmatched. CDR1 and CDR2 (germline): LGHNA, YNFKEQ. The CDR3 reads CASSQAVLAGGEQETQYF. For the CDR3, the DNA is TGTGCCAGCAGCCAAGCGGTACTAGCGGGAGGCGAACAAGAGACCCAGTACTTC.

CDR3 region: CASSLRGVGYQETQYF. CDR3 coding DNA: TGTGCCAGCAGCTTGAGGGGGGTTGGTTACCAAGAGACCCAGTACTTC. The gene calls are TRBV5-6 and TRBJ2-5, with D perhaps matching TRBD1 or TRBD2 (6 bases each). The CDR3 runs 16 residues. Germline-derived CDR1 and CDR2 are SGHDT and YYEEEE. Trimming took 1 base from V and 0 from J, leaving 13 bases between them.

This rearrangement joins TRBV25-1 to TRBJ1-1; 11 positions match TRBD1. V dropped 5 bases and J dropped 4; count of bases not matched to a gene: 6. This CDR3 has 15 amino acids. Germline V CDR1 and CDR2: MGHDK, SYGVNS. The CDR3 DNA sequence: TGTGCCAGCAGTCCCCGGACAGGGGGCTTCACTGAAGCTTTCTTT. Amino acids: CASSPRTGGFTEAFF.

The V call is TRBV6-1, the J call TRBJ1-1, with TRBD1 as a possible D gene (5 bases). With 6 bases removed from V and 8 bases from J, the gap between germline ends came to 13 bases. The CDR3 covers 12 residues. Germline CDR1 MNHNS, CDR2 SASEGT. CDR3 sequence: CASSDRQNEAFF. DNA of the CDR3: TGTGCCAGCAGCGATAGACAGAACGAAGCTTTCTTT.

The V and J genes are TRBV30 and TRBJ2-1; 7 positions agree with TRBD2. The CDR3 has 15 amino acids. V was pared by 2 bases and J by 6 bases, with 10 bases of the junction left unmatched. CDR1 is GTSNPN, CDR2 SVGIG, per germline (reference sequence). CDR3 loop: CAWSLGLVLGNEQFF. The CDR3 coding sequence is TGTGCCTGGAGTCTCGGACTAGTTTTGGGCAATGAGCAGTTCTTC. Based on the CDR3 plus reference TRBV30 and TRBJ2-1, the full variable domain is SQTIHQWPATLVQPVGSPLSLECTVEGTSNPNLYWYRQAAGRGLQLLFYSVGIGQISSEVPQNLSASRPQDRQFILSSKKLLLSDSGFYLCAWSLGLVLGNEQFFGPGTRLTVL.

This chain uses TRBV14 with TRBJ2-1; 13 positions agree with TRBD2. This CDR3 spans 14 amino acids. J gave up 8 bases and V 5 bases, and 3 bases lay outside the gene matches. Germline V CDR1 and CDR2: SGHDN, FVKESK. CDR3 in DNA: TGTGCCAGCAGCAGAACTAGCGGGGGGGATGAGCAGTTCTTC. Protein: CASSRTSGGDEQFF.

The CDR3 protein is CASSRDRVGQPQHF. The CDR3 DNA is TGTGCCAGCAGCCGGGACAGGGTGGGGCAGCCCCAGCATTTT. This chain links TRBV25-1 with TRBJ1-5; TRBD1 aligns across 9 bases. V shed 6 bases and J 7 bases; nucleotides not matched to a gene: 7. The CDR3 has 14 amino acids. CDR1 is MGHDK, CDR2 SYGVNS, per germline.

This clone has only a few counts. The J gene is TRBJ2-1, the V gene TRBV28, with a weak D call TRBD2 (5 bases). V was shortened by 6 bases and J by 7 bases, with 19 bases between the two germline ends. Germline CDR1 is MDHEN and CDR2 is SYDVKM. This CDR3 contains 15 residues. The CDR3 here is CASSPAGQYRNEQFF. DNA of the CDR3: TGTGCCAGCAGCCCCGCGGGCCAGTATAGAAATGAGCAGTTCTTC.

The chain uses TRBV5-1 and TRBJ2-1, with 8 bases that match TRBD2. V lost 2 bases to trimming and J lost 3 bases; unmatched junction nucleotides: 1. CDR1 and CDR2 from the germline V gene are SGHRS and YFSETQ. The CDR3 sequence is 14 residues long. The CDR3 is CASSLTSGYNEQFF. CDR3 bases: TGCGCCAGCAGCTTAACTAGCGGCTACAATGAGCAGTTCTTC.

The CDR3 DNA sequence: TGTGCCAGCAGCTTATCTGCAGGGGTCAACACTGAAGCTTTCTTT. The encoded protein is CASSLSAGVNTEAFF. The chain uses TRBV11-3 and TRBJ1-1, with D tentatively TRBD1 (6 bases). This CDR3 spans 15 amino acids. The germline V and J ends were trimmed by 2 bases and 2 bases, with 12 bases remaining between them. Germline CDR1 is SGHNT and CDR2 is YENEEA.

This clone was counted a few times. This chain joins TRBV10-1 and TRBJ2-3; D possibly corresponds to TRBD2 (5 bases). CDR3 length equals 13 residues. Germline V CDR1 and CDR2: WNHNN, SYGVQD (reference sequence). V was cut by 5 bases and J by 2 bases, with 8 bases left in between. The CDR3 coding sequence is TGCGCCAGCAGTAGCGGATTCACAGATACGCAGTATTTT. Translating it yields CASSSGFTDTQYF.

The chain recombines TRBV4-1 with TRBJ2-1; TRBD1 or TRBD2 may be the D gene (5 bases each). Trimming pared 5 bases from V and 3 bases from J, leaving 14 bases between. CDR3 length: 15 amino acids. Germline V gene sequence: CDR1 MGHRA, CDR2 YSYEKL. The CDR3 reads CASSSPTGRYNEQFF. Written as DNA, the CDR3 is TGCGCCAGCAGCTCACCAACGGGGCGCTACAATGAGCAGTTCTTC.

V and J are TRBV5-5 and TRBJ2-3, with 12 bases aligning to TRBD2. After removal of 3 bases from V and 7 bases from J, the junction contained 6 bases not matched to a gene. Germline CDR1 reads SGHKS; CDR2 reads YYEKEE (reference sequence). The CDR3 covers 15 residues. The CDR3 sequence is CASSYSSGGGYTQYF. CDR3 nucleotides: TGTGCCAGCAGCTACTCTAGCGGGGGGGGCTATACGCAGTATTTT.

The CDR3, as DNA: TGTGCCAGCAGGGCGGGACTAGCCTATGGCTACACCTTC. Amino acid sequence: CASRAGLAYGYTF. This sequence joins TRBV27 and TRBJ1-2; possible D gene TRBD1, 5 bases. The CDR3 has 13 amino acids. Germline CDR1 reads MNHEY; CDR2 reads SMNVEV (reference sequence). V was clipped by 6 bases and J by 4 bases, with 12 bases between them.

V and J are TRBV27 and TRBJ2-1; D is unclear. V lost 0 bases, J lost 10 bases, and 10 bases lay in between. The CDR3 contains 13 residues. Germline-derived CDR1 and CDR2 are MNHEY and SMNVEV (reference sequence). The CDR3 nucleotides are TGTGCCAGCAGTTTATCGAACGTGGGAGAGCAGTTCTTC. Translating gives CASSLSNVGEQFF.

The chain has TRBV5-5 and TRBJ1-4, with D tentatively TRBD1 (5 bases). Germline CDR1 SGHKS, CDR2 YYEKEE (reference sequence). The ends were cut back, 1 base at V and 8 bases at J, with 9 bases in the middle. The CDR3 has 13 residues. CDR3 in amino acids: CASSLSTDEKLFF. The CDR3 DNA is TGTGCCAGCAGCTTGTCGACAGACGAAAAACTGTTTTTT.

The rearrangement links TRBV7-8 to TRBJ1-2, with D possibly being TRBD1 (5 bases). Germline loops: CDR1 SGHVS, CDR2 FQNEAQ. There are 13 residues in the CDR3. V lost 5 bases to trimming and J lost 7 bases, with 14 bases between them. The CDR3 is CASSEGLTGGYTF. The CDR3 bases are TGTGCCAGCAGCGAGGGACTGACGGGTGGCTACACCTTC. Using reference TRBV7-8 and TRBJ1-2 for the parts outside the CDR3, the full variable domain is GAGVSQSPRYKVAKRGQDVALRCDPISGHVSLFWYQQALGQGPEFLTYFQNEAQLDKSGLPSDRFFAERPEGSVSTLKIQRTQQEDSAVYLCASSEGLTGGYTFGSGTRLTVV.

This clone appeared a few times. The rearrangement uses TRBV5-6 and TRBJ1-1; D is unresolved. Per germline, CDR1 SGHDT and CDR2 YYEEEE. The CDR3 consists of 12 residues. Between the trimmed V and J ends, which lost 0 bases and 4 bases, there was a span of 4 bases. CDR3 sequence: CASSLGLTEAFF. The CDR3 nucleotides read TGTGCCAGCAGCTTGGGGCTCACTGAAGCTTTCTTT.

V usage is TRBV7-9 and J usage is TRBJ1-2, with 12 bases lining up with TRBD1. Germline V lookup: CDR1 SEHNR, CDR2 FQNEAQ (reference sequence). The junction had 5 bases not matched to a gene; V was cut back by 5 bases and J by 4 bases. The CDR3 runs 15 residues. The CDR3 loop reads CASSGGTGGIYGYTF. The CDR3 DNA sequence: TGTGCCAGCAGCGGAGGGACAGGGGGCATCTATGGCTACACCTTC.

This chain connects TRBV15 to TRBJ1-6; D is ambiguous. This CDR3 comprises 13 residues. V was clipped by 5 bases and J by 7 bases, with 9 bases between them. Germline CDR1 is LNHNV and CDR2 is YYDKDF (reference sequence). CDR3 sequence reads: CATSFRQNSPLHF. For the CDR3, the DNA is TGTGCCACCAGCTTTCGACAAAATTCACCCCTCCACTTT.

The rearrangement joins TRBV25-1 to TRBJ1-1; the match to TRBD1 covers 8 bases. CDR3 length: 13 amino acids. Germline assignment: CDR1 MGHDK and CDR2 SYGVNS. The V and J ends lost 3 bases and 6 bases, in that order; junction bases with no gene match: 3. The CDR3 sequence: CASSDSGQAEAFF. The DNA of the CDR3 is TGTGCCAGCAGTGACTCGGGACAGGCTGAAGCTTTCTTT.